This T cell receptor (beta chain) was documented in a study of blood T cells in healthy people across ages. Overall study findings and caveats: Aged donors had fewer naive CD4+ cells and lower diversity than long-lived donors.

With regard to this clonotype: Its antigen is undetermined.

V was shortened by 7 bases and J by 2 bases, with 7 bases between the two germline ends. From germline, CDR1 is SGHVS and CDR2 FNYEAQ. The CDR3 extends over 12 amino acids. The use of a sample-barcoded 5' primer and a J-beta primer mix characterized a second PCR of roughly 6 to 11 cycles. The authors tagged each cDNA molecule using a template-switch adaptor with 12 random nucleotides. TCRdb reprocessed the 5' RACE reads via MiXCR and lists one record per CDR3 protein. This table holds 2 million or so distinct CDR3 sequences, just under 50% found once. The sequence was collected from a woman between 35 and 50 years old in good health. The chain combines TRBV7-6 with TRBJ2-3; D uncertain. The sample comprised blood. CDR3 sequence: CASMGATDTQYF. The CDR3 DNA reads as TGTGCCAGCATGGGCGCCACAGATACGCAGTATTTT.